Shown below are 14 T cell receptor beta chains from a single sample sequenced in a study of tumor-infiltrating lymphocytes in primary liver carcinoma. Starting from 500 ng of total RNA, TCR beta cDNA was produced with a primer in the constant region. Three nested multiplex PCR rounds of slightly modified ARM-PCR generated TCR beta libraries. The two initial PCR rounds, around 11 cycles each, used TRBV1-TRBV30 forward and C-beta reverse primers. In TCRdb, the multiplex PCR reads were re-called with MiXCR into one record per CDR3 protein. The sample consists of about 310,000 distinct CDR3 sequences, 50% to 60% of them appearing once. Germline DNA was also extracted, while the blood RNA originated from unsorted whole blood. Specimen: peripheral blood. These TCRs come from a woman aged 25 to 39 with primary liver carcinoma and hepatitis B virus infection.

This clonotype was counted ten times or more. The genes are TRBV6-6 and TRBJ2-5; D possibly corresponds to TRBD2 (6 bases). The CDR3 sequence is 16 residues long. Germline V lookup: CDR1 MNHNY, CDR2 SVGAGI (reference sequence). The germline V and J ends were trimmed by 2 bases and 2 bases, with 15 bases remaining between them. In DNA, the CDR3 is TGTGCCAGCAGTTACGGGGCGGGACCGATACAAGAGACCCAGTACTTC. It specifies CASSYGAGPIQETQYF.

This clonotype was detected ten times or more. The rearrangement uses TRBV11-3 and TRBJ2-7; 8 bases line up with TRBD2. The CDR3 is 15 amino acids. Germline V gene data show CDR1 as SGHNT and CDR2 as YENEEA. J lost 3 bases, V lost 2 bases, and 6 bases had no gene match. CDR3 in DNA: TGTGCCAGCAGCTTAAGCGGGAGTCGTTTCTACGAGCAGTACTTC. It encodes CASSLSGSRFYEQYF. The whole variable domain, remainder taken from reference TRBV11-3 and TRBJ2-7, is EAGVVQSPRYKIIEKKQPVAFWCNPISGHNTLYWYLQNLGQGPELLIRYENEEAVDDSQLPKDRFSAERLKGVDSTLKIQPAELGDSAVYLCASSLSGSRFYEQYFGPGTRLTVT.

This clonotype was counted once. The junction shows a germline mismatch at one end, possibly a read error. The gene calls are TRBV12-5 and TRBJ2-3; no clear D gene. Germline values: CDR1 LGHNT, CDR2 FRNRAP. This CDR3 spans 14 amino acids. As DNA, the CDR3 is TGTGCTAGTGGTTCTAGGCTCAGCACAGAAACGCAGTATTTT. Encoded protein: CASGSRLSTETQYF.

A remark on this clonotype: The junction and the germline gene differ at one end; a read error may be behind it. CDR3 region: CASSQAGHTIHF. The CDR3 bases are TGTGCCAGCAGCCAAGCAGGCCACACCATACATTTT. This sequence joins TRBV4-2 and TRBJ1-3, with unresolved D. The V gene's germline CDR1 is LGHNA and CDR2 YNFKEQ. CDR3 size: 12 residues.

This clonotype was recorded at least ten times. The chain couples TRBV12-3 or TRBV12-4 to TRBJ1-1; D gene ambiguous. The CDR3 totals 12 residues. V lost 3 bases to trimming and J lost 11 bases, with 13 bases between them. The CDR3: CASSLSWRAAFF. DNA for the CDR3: TGTGCCAGCAGTTTGAGTTGGCGGGCTGCTTTCTTT.

The rearrangement links TRBV30 to TRBJ2-2, with TRBD1 identical over 8 bases. The junction had 8 bases not matched to a gene; V was cut back by 5 bases and J by 6 bases. The CDR3 extends over 14 amino acids. The germline V gene encodes CDR1 GTSNPN and CDR2 SVGIG (reference sequence). The CDR3 sequence is CAWGGTGSPGELFF. The CDR3 bases are TGTGCCTGGGGGGGGACAGGATCTCCCGGGGAGCTGTTTTTT.

The V and J genes are TRBV12-3 or TRBV12-4 and TRBJ2-3; a possible D gene is TRBD1 (6 bases). The CDR3 runs to 14 residues. V shed 3 bases and J shed 5 bases, with 12 bases lying between them. CDR3 nucleotides: TGTGCCAGCAGTTTCTCAGGGGTGGAAGATACGCAGTATTTT. Encoded protein: CASSFSGVEDTQYF.

The table lists this clonotype with a count of one. The junction departs from germline at one end; a sequencing error may be responsible. V and J are TRBV4-1 and TRBJ1-5; tentative D call: TRBD1 (5 bases). This CDR3 has 14 residues. Germline CDR1 MGHRA, CDR2 YSYEKL. CDR3 amino acids: CASSQYAGNRPQHF. Written as DNA, the CDR3 is TGCGCCAGCAGCCAATACGCAGGGAATCGGCCCCAGCATTTT.

This clonotype was recorded at least ten times. The chain is built from TRBV6-6 and TRBJ2-7; D is possibly TRBD1 or TRBD2 (6 bases each). The CDR3 has 15 amino acids. Germline assignment: CDR1 MNHNY and CDR2 SVGAGI (reference sequence). V dropped 10 bases and J dropped 0 bases, with 19 bases sitting between them. DNA for the CDR3: TGTGCCACCGTAAATATCGGGGGCGCCTCCTACGAGCAGTACTTC. This gives the protein CATVNIGGASYEQYF.

V usage is TRBV28 and J usage is TRBJ2-2, with 7 nucleotides matching TRBD2. The trim removed 5 bases at V and 5 bases at J, leaving 8 bases unmatched. The CDR3 covers 15 residues. The germline CDR1 and CDR2 sequences are MDHEN and SYDVKM. The CDR3, as DNA: TGTGCCAGCAGTCCCCTAGCGGCTTATACCGGGGAGCTGTTTTTT. This gives the protein CASSPLAAYTGELFF.

The chain has TRBV7-9 and TRBJ2-7; 10 nucleotides line up with TRBD1. This CDR3 has 15 residues. Trimming cost V 5 bases and J 4 bases; bases outside gene matches: 8. The germline CDR1 and CDR2 sequences are SEHNR and FQNEAQ (reference sequence). DNA for the CDR3: TGTGCCAGCAGCGCAAGACAGGGGGCAAAGTACGAGCAGTACTTC. Protein sequence: CASSARQGAKYEQYF.

V gene TRBV12-3 or TRBV12-4 combines with J gene TRBJ2-1; TRBD2 agrees at 14 bases. V shed 6 bases and J 8 bases; nucleotides not matched to a gene: 9. This CDR3 is built from 16 residues. The CDR3 is CASRDSGTSGSDEQFF. The CDR3 DNA reads TGTGCCAGCAGGGACTCCGGGACTAGCGGGAGTGATGAGCAGTTCTTC.

The rearrangement uses TRBV6-6 and TRBJ2-7; 7 bases map to TRBD2. The CDR3 extends over 14 amino acids. Per the germline V gene, CDR1 is MNHNY and CDR2 is SVGAGI (reference sequence). Unmatched junction bases numbered 3, after V lost 2 bases and J lost 2 bases. The CDR3 is CASSYRTSAYEQYF. CDR3 coding DNA: TGTGCCAGCAGTTACCGGACTAGTGCCTACGAGCAGTACTTC.

This clonotype occurred a few times. The chain has TRBV25-1 and TRBJ2-7; D ambiguous. From germline, CDR1 is MGHDK and CDR2 SYGVNS. CDR3 length: 12 residues. Trimming removed 4 bases from V and 6 bases from J, with 10 bases in between. In DNA, the CDR3 is TGTGCCAGCAGTGGGACGGTTGGCGAGCAGTACTTC. As protein: CASSGTVGEQYF.